This T cell receptor (beta chain) was retrieved from a study of blood T cell repertoires in COVID-19. TCRdb's table, derived via immunoSEQ multiplex PCR, lists solely in-frame clones and lacks some. The table lists roughly 220,000 clones, around 85% of them singletons. The V and J ends lost 4 bases and 5 bases, in that order; junction bases with no gene match: 4. Germline lookup yields CDR1 SGHDT and CDR2 YYEEEE. The CDR3 is 13 residues long. The participants were between about 18 and 90 years old and came from fewer than 25 US areas. V gene TRBV5-6 combines with J gene TRBJ1-2; 8 bases fit TRBD1. The sequence was obtained from a woman between 40 and 50 years old with acute COVID-19. Sequencing used PBMCs or T cells enriched from blood (not recorded which). This CDR3 is CASSINRGYGYTF. The CDR3 region has the DNA TGTGCCAGCAGCATAAACAGGGGGTATGGCTACACCTTC.